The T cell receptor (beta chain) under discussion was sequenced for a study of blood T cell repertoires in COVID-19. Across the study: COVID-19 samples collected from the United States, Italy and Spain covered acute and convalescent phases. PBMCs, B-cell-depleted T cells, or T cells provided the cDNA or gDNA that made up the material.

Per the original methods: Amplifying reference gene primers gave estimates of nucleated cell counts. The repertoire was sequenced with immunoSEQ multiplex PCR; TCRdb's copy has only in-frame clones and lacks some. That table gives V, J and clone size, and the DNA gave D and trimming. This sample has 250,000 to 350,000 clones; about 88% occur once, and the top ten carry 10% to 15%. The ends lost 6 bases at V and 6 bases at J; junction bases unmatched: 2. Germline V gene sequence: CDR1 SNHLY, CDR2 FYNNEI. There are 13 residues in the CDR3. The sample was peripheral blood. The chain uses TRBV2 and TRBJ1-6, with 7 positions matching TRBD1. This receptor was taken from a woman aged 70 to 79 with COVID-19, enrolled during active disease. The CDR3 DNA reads TGTGCCAGCAGGACAGGGCCTAATTCACCCCTCCACTTT. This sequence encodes CASRTGPNSPLHF.